This TCR beta chain was observed in a study of T cells in Graves' hyperthyroidism and ophthalmopathy. The TCR beta CDR3 regions underwent amplification using RNA transcripts as the source. The HTBI primer set was used in a first-round RT-PCR of the TCR CDR3. TCRdb itself ran the multiplex PCR reads through MiXCR, one entry per CDR3 protein. The sample lists approximately 400,000 distinct CDR3 sequences, approximately 17% occurring once. There are a few counts of this clonotype. Fresh peripheral blood, roughly 9.3 ml, was the source of the PBMCs. J was trimmed by 1 base and V by 4 bases; bases with no gene match: 8. This CDR3 has 16 residues. Germline CDR1 reads SGHTA; CDR2 reads FQGNSA.

Sequenced: blood. The rearrangement links TRBV7-2 to TRBJ2-3, with 7 bases lining up with TRBD2. The origin of this receptor is a man between 18 and 35 years old with Graves' ophthalmopathy. The CDR3 DNA reads TGTGCCAGCAGCTCCTGGGGGGGGGGGGGCACAGATACGCAGTATTTT. This encodes CASSSWGGGGTDTQYF. Full variable domain (rest looked up from reference TRBV7-2 and TRBJ2-3): GAGVSQSPSNKVTEKGKDVELRCDPISGHTALYWYRQSLGQGLEFLIYFQGNSAPDKSGLPSDRFSAERTGGSVSTLTIQRTQQEDSAVYLCASSSWGGGGTDTQYFGPGTRLTVL.